This section outlines one T cell receptor beta chain sequence together with its context. The antigen is not known. The record originates from a study of OX40 agonist ivuxolimab in advanced cancers. Study details: Patients were dosed intravenously with ivuxolimab at 0.01 to 10 mg/kg every 2 weeks.

The study's findings and limits: Part of the nonresponder group also had normalized T-cell clonal expansion that was low.

V lost 4 bases, J lost 6 bases, and 11 bases lay in between. The length of the CDR3 is 12 residues. Germline CDR1 reads GTSNPN; CDR2 reads SVGIG (reference sequence). Sequencing was performed with immunoSEQ multiplex PCR; in TCRdb, only in-frame clones are kept and a portion is missing. The sample lists roughly 48,000 clones, 70% to 90% occurring once. The clonotype was recovered from an adult with an advanced solid tumor such as melanoma, head and neck, liver or kidney cancer. The specimen comprised CD4+ or CD8+ T cells sorted from blood, sampled in a trial of the OX40 agonist ivuxolimab. The V gene is TRBV30, the J gene TRBJ2-3; D uncertain. CDR3 protein: CAWNLAGDTQYF. The CDR3 DNA reads as TGTGCCTGGAACTTGGCAGGCGATACGCAGTATTTT.